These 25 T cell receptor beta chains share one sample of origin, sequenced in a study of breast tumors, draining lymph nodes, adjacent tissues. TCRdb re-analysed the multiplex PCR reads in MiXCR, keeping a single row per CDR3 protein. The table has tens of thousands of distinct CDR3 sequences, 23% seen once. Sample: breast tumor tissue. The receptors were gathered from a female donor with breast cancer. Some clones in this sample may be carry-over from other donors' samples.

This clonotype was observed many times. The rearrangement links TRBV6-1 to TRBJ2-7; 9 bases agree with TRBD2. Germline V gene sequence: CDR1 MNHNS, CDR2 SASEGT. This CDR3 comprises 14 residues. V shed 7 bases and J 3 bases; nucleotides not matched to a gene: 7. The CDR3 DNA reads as TGTGCCAGCAAAGGGCGGGAGGGCTTCTACGAGCAGTACTTC. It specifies CASKGREGFYEQYF.

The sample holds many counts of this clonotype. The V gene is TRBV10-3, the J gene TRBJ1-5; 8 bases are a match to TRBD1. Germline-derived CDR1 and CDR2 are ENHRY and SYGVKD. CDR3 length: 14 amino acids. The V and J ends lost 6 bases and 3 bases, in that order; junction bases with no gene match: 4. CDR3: CAIRATGDNQPQHF. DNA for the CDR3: TGTGCCATCAGAGCGACAGGGGACAATCAGCCCCAGCATTTT.

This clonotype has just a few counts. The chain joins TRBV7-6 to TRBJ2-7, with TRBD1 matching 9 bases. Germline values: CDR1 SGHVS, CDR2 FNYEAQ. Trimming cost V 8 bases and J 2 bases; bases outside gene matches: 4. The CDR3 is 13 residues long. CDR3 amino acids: CASGRDRAYEQYF. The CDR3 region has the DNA TGTGCCAGCGGCAGGGACAGGGCCTACGAGCAGTACTTC.

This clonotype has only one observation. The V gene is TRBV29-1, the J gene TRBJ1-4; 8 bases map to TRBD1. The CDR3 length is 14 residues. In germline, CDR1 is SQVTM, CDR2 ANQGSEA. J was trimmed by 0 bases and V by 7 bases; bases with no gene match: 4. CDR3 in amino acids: CSATGGPTNEKLFF. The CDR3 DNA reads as TGCAGCGCTACAGGGGGGCCAACTAATGAAAAACTGTTTTTT. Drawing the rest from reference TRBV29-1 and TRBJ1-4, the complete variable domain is SAVISQKPSRDICQRGTSLTIQCQVDSQVTMMFWYRQQPGQSLTLIATANQGSEATYESGFVIDKFPISRPNLTFSTLTVSNMSPEDSSIYLCSATGGPTNEKLFFGSGTQLSVL.

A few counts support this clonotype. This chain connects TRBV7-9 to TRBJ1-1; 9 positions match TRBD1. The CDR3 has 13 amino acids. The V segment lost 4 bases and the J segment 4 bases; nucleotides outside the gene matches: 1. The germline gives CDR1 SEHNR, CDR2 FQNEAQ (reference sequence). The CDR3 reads CASSSGQGTEAFF. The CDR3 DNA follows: TGTGCCAGCAGCTCGGGACAGGGCACTGAAGCTTTCTTT.

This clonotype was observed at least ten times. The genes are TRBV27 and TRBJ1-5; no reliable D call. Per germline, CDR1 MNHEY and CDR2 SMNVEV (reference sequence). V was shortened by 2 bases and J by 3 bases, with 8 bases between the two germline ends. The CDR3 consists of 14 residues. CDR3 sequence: CASSLNWNNQPQHF. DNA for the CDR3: TGTGCCAGCAGTTTAAATTGGAACAATCAGCCCCAGCATTTT.

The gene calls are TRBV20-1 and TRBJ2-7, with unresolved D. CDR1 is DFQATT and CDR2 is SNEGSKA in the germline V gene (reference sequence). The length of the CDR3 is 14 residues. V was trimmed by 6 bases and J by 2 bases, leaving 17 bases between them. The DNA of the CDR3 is TGCAGTGCCCAAACCTCGACCAATACCTACGAGCAGTACTTC. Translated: CSAQTSTNTYEQYF.

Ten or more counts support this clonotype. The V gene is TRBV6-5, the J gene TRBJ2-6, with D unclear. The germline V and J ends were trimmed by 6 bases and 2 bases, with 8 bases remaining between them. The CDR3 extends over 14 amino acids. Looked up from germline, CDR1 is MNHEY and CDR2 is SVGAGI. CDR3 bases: TGTGCCAGCAGACTTTACGCTGGGGCCAACGTCCTGACTTTC. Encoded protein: CASRLYAGANVLTF.

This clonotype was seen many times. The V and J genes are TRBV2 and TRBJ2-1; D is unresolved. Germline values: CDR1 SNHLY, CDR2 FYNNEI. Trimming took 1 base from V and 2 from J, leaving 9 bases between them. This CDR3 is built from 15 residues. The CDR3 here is CASSEGAWAYNEQFF. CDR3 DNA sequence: TGTGCCAGCAGTGAAGGAGCGTGGGCCTACAATGAGCAGTTCTTC.

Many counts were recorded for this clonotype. The CDR3 sequence: CAIGAPAGTSSYEQYF. CDR3 nucleotides: TGTGCCATCGGAGCGCCGGCGGGAACAAGCTCCTACGAGCAGTACTTC. The chain carries TRBV10-3 and TRBJ2-7, with D perhaps matching TRBD2 (6 bases). The CDR3 totals 16 residues. V lost 8 bases, J lost 0 bases, and 20 bases lay in between. Germline assignment: CDR1 ENHRY and CDR2 SYGVKD.

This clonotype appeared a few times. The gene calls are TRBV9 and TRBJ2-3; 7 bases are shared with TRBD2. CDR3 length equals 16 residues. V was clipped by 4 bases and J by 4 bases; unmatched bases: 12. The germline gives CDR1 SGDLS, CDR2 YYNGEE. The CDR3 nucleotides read TGTGCCAGCAGCACCGATAACGGGGGGTTAGCAGATACGCAGTATTTT. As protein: CASSTDNGGLADTQYF.

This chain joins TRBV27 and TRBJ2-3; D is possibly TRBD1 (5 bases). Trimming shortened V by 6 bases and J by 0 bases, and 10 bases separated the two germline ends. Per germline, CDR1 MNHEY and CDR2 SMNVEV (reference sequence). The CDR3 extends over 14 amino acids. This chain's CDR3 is CASRAGPSTDTQYF. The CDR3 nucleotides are TGTGCCAGCAGGGCAGGGCCGAGCACAGATACGCAGTATTTT.

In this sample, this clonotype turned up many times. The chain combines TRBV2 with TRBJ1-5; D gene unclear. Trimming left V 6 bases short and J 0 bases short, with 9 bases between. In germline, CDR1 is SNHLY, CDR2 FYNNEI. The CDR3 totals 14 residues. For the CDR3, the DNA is TGTGCCAGCAGCCAGCAGTATAGCAATCAGCCCCAGCATTTT. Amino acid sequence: CASSQQYSNQPQHF.

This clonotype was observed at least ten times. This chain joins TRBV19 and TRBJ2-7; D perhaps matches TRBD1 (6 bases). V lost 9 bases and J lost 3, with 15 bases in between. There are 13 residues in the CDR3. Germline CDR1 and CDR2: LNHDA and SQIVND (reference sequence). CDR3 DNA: TGTGCCAGCGGACAGACGCCCGGCTACGAGCAGTACTTC. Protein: CASGQTPGYEQYF.

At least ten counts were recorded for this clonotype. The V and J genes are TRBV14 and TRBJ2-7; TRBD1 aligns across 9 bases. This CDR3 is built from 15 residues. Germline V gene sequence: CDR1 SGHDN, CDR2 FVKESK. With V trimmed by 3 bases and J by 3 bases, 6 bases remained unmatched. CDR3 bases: TGTGCCAGCAGCCATGCTTACAGGGGGCTCTACGAGCAGTACTTC. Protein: CASSHAYRGLYEQYF.

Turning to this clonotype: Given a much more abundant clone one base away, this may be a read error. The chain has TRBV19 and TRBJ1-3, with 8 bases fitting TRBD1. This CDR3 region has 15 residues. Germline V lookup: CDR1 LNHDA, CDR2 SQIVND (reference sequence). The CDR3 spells CASSISGGLGDTMYF. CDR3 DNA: TGTGCCAGTAGTATCTCAGGGGGCCTGGGGGACACCATGTATTTT.

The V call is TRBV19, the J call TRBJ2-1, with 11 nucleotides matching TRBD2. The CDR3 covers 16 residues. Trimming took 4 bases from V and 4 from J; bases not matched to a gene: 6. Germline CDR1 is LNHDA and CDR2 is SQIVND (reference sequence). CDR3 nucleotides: TGTGCCAGTAGTAGGGGACTAGCGGCCGATTACAATGAGCAGTTCTTC. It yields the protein CASSRGLAADYNEQFF.

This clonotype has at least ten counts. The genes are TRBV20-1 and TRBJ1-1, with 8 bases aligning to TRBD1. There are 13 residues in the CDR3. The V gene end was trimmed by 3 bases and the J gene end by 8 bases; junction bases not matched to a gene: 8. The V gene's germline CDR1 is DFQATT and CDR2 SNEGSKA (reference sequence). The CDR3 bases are TGCAGTGCTAGGGGAACAGGGGGAGGGGAAGCTTTCTTT. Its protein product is CSARGTGGGEAFF.

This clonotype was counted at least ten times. The chain's CDR3 is CASSIPSGQPQHF. The CDR3 DNA is TGTGCCAGTAGTATACCCTCGGGGCAGCCCCAGCATTTT. This chain connects TRBV19 to TRBJ1-5; D unresolved. Trimming removed 2 bases at V and 7 bases at J, with 9 bases between. Germline V gives CDR1 LNHDA, CDR2 SQIVND (reference sequence). The CDR3 has 13 residues.

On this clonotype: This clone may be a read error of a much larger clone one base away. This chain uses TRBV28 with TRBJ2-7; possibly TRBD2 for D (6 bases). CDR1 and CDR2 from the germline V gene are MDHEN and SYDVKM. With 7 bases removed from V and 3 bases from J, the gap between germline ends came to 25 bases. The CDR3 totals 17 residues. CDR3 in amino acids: CASISGQGGTGFYEQYF. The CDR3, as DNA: TGTGCCAGCATTTCGGGGCAGGGAGGTACGGGATTCTACGAGCAGTACTTC.

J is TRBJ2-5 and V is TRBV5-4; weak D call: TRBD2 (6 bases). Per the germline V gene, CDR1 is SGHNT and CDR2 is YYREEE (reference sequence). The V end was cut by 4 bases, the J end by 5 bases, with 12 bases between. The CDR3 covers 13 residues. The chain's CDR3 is CASSHAGRETQYF. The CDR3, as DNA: TGTGCCAGCAGCCACGCAGGGAGGGAGACCCAGTACTTC.

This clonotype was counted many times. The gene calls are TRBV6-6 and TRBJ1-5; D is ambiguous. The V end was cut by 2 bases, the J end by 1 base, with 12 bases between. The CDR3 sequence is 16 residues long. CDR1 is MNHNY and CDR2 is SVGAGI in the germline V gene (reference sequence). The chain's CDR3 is CASSYSLGLSNQPQHF. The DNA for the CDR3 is TGTGCCAGCAGTTACAGTCTAGGGCTCAGCAATCAGCCCCAGCATTTT.

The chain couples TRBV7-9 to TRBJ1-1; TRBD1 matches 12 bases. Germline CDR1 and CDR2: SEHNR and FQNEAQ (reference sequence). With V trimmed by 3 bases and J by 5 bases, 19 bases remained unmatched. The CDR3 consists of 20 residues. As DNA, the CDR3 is TGTGCCAGCAGCTTGCCCTTTCCGGGACAGGGGGCCGGGCTTGAGACTGAAGCTTTCTTT. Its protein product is CASSLPFPGQGAGLETEAFF.

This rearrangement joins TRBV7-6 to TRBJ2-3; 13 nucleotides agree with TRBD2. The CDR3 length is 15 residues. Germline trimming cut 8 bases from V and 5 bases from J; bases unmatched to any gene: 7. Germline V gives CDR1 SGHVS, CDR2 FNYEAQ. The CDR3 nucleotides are TGTGCCAGCGGCCGTAGACTAGCGGGAGGAGATACGCAGTATTTT. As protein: CASGRRLAGGDTQYF.

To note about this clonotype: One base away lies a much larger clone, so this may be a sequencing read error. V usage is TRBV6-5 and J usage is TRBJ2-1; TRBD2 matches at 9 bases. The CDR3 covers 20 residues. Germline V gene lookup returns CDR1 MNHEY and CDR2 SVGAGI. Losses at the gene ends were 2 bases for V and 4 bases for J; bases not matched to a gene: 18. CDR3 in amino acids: CASSYPSFQGAGGRYNEQFF. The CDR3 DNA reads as TGTGCCAGCAGTTACCCGTCCTTTCAGGGCGCGGGAGGGAGATACAATGAGCAGTTCTTC.